This T cell receptor (beta chain) was observed in a study of cytomegalovirus exposure and HLA in healthy donors (dated by TCRdb to 2017 to 2019). With respect to the entire study: An earlier analysis of approximately 640 of the donors reported about 250 Gb of sequence data and 117 million unique TCR beta sequences from 150 million to 200 million T cells. Approximately 300 gigabases of sequencing data and approximately 85 million unique TCR sequences were included in an early release covering roughly 600 HLA-typed donors. Of the 350 to 450 genotyped donors, more than 75% were placed in the genetic ancestry cluster associated with self-reported Caucasian donors. The study aimed to test whether cataloging public T cell receptors could reveal signatures of past pathogen exposure. The T cell repertoires of 670 or so subjects were profiled by immunosequencing and related to cytomegalovirus serostatus. A separate validation cohort of roughly 130 different subjects was used in addition to the approximately 700-subject first cohort. The study combined high-throughput TCR immunosequencing, statistical association of individual TCRs with disease status, and machine learning to predict cytomegalovirus infection status. To study patterns of TCR occurrence, a later analysis re-analyzed previously published TCR beta repertoires from 666 donors and added high-resolution HLA genotyping. Rather than drawing on any new phenotypic data, the later analysis identified candidate immune exposures from TCR beta sequences and the way those sequences occurred across donors. An earlier analysis of about 600 of the donors used high-throughput TCR beta sequencing to judge whether each TCR beta V gene segment behaved as functional or pseudogenic. Donor age, sex, ethnicity and CMV serostatus were compiled together with the repertoire data. A later genetic analysis used genome-wide SNP genotypes for about three fifths of the 666 donors, treating that subset as a discovery cohort. All discovery cohort repertoires had been generated on a single sequencing platform. Class I and class II HLA loci were covered by the typing at four-digit resolution. The number of typed donors differed by locus: 629-630 for A, B, C, DRB1 and DQB1; some 540 for DQA1; approximately 600 for DPA1; and around 490 for DPB1. Because of strong linkage in the cohort, roughly five DR-DQ haplotypes were treated as single units for association and clustering. Across 300 to 500 genotyped donors of the cohort, an average of roughly 250,000 unique TCR beta nucleotide sequences per donor were sequenced, and approximately 19% of those sequences were non-productive. Results the study describes overall, beyond this receptor: In a later analysis, the rate of TCR association differed among HLA loci, with DRB1 alleles having the most associated TCRs and HLA-C alleles having the fewest. Immune exposure information for the cohort was limited to CMV serostatus. Strong co-occurrence of HLA alleles, especially DR and DQ, made assigning TCR associations to individual alleles difficult. Sequencing depth was assumed to be roughly uniform across donors in the presence/absence analyses, though that assumption may not hold. A later analysis reported that several top co-occurrence clusters appeared linked to parvovirus B19, influenza, CMV and Epstein-Barr virus. A later analysis found that HLA-associated TCR beta chains were more clonally expanded and had lower generation probabilities than equally common non-associated chains. Some IMGT-functional V segments, including TRBV6-2 and TRBV6-3, could not be distinguished by the 87-base-pair reads and were therefore excluded. A further reported finding was that TCR beta sequences accurately predicted the HLA-A and HLA-B alleles for most subjects in the first cohort. Because HLA typing was missing for some donors at each locus, association tests included only the typed subset. Because counts were too low, about 18 rarely observed V segments, including chromosome 9 orphons, were excluded from the earlier analysis of a few hundred of the donors. Most TCR sequences were observed very rarely across donors, whereas some public TCRs were present in many individuals. In this cohort, only TCR beta chains were sequenced, and detectable features were limited by the absence of alpha or paired-chain data. A group of highly shared sequence variants was considered likely to be a technical artifact of the sequencing pipeline. In the study, about 150 TCR beta chains were listed as associated with cytomegalovirus. According to a later analysis, most CMV-associated TCR beta chains appeared to be HLA-restricted, and the HLA associations seemed to be driven largely by CMV exposure. A later genetic analysis reported fewer N-insertions in productive TCRs among donors in an Asian-associated ancestry cluster than the approximately 700-donor mean. The classifier was reported to diagnose cytomegalovirus status with high specificity and sensitivity in both the original and validation cohorts. Specific HLA alleles were associated with some 15,000 TCR beta sequences at a false discovery rate of 0.05 in a later analysis. In an earlier analysis of approximately 600 of the donors, most TCR beta V segments were observed in productive rearrangements about 87% or about 30% of the time, broadly matching IMGT annotations. It was suggested by the authors that the approach could potentially be generalized to other disease states and immunological phenotypes. A few of the identified cytomegalovirus-associated TCR beta chains were confirmed in vitro to be specific for cytomegalovirus antigens. V-gene and J-gene trimming of TCR beta chains was associated with a missense DCLRE1C variant in a later genetic analysis, and the association was replicated in an independent cohort. Linkage disequilibrium might explain the correlated functional status among segregating V segments, but an unknown experimental factor could not be excluded.

With regard to this clone: Its antigen specificity is not known. There are no base qualities to consult, and no much larger clone falls within one base.

CDR1 and CDR2 (MNHNS, SASEGT) derive from the germline V gene. Spanning cysteine to phenylalanine, the CDR3 consists of 14 amino acids. The entry retains the CDR3 DNA only, 42 bases that are in frame from base 1. The V end gives up 7 bases and the J end 4 bases, leaving 9 bases in the junction not matched to a gene. The method was the immunoSEQ multiplex PCR assay. A mixture of 60 forward primers for TCR Vbeta segments and 13 reverse primers for TCR Jbeta segments was used in the multiplex PCR. A multiplex PCR assay on genomic DNA amplified the CDR3 region of rearranged TCR beta genes. On the Illumina HiSeq System, the amplified TCR beta libraries were sequenced as 87-base-pair reads. On the authors' methods: A later analysis counted about 82 million unique TCR beta chains across the roughly 700 repertoires, and roughly 10 million of these chains were shared by at least two donors. To remove PCR and sequencing errors, raw reads were error-corrected and collapsed into unique sequences using a nearest-neighbor algorithm that merged closely related sequences. CDR3 sequences were aligned to IMGT reference sequences to assign V, D and J gene segments. For a sequence to be retained, a match of at least six nucleotides was required to both a V gene segment and a J gene segment. Rearrangements were classified as productive when the CDR3 lacked stop codons and remained in frame with V and J, and all other rearrangements were classified as non-productive. CDR3 was defined by IMGT convention, running from the second conserved V-encoded cysteine to the conserved J-encoded phenylalanine. In an earlier analysis of approximately 500 of the donors, sequences lacking an unambiguous match to a single V gene segment were excluded. An earlier analysis of under 750 of the donors called V segments functional above 56.7% productive rearrangements and segregating when the between-donor standard deviation exceeded 5%. A statistical classification framework was built for diagnosing cytomegalovirus status from the catalog of TCR beta chain sequences. In a later analysis, TCR nucleotide sequences were compared against IMGT/GENE-DB human TR gene sequences so that V and J genes could be assigned. A later analysis assigned CDR3 sequences and most-parsimonious VDJ recombination scenarios with the TCRdist pipeline. In a later analysis, each TCR beta chain was defined by its CDR3 amino acid sequence together with its V-gene family, and reads without a unique V-gene family were excluded. As a way to deal with suspected cross-contamination and a sequencing artifact, a later analysis dropped 450 to 700 nucleotide sequences that were highly shared and had low generation probability. A later analysis calculated a clonal expansion index for each public chain from normalized within-repertoire ranks of inferred template counts. In a later analysis, generation probabilities were computed using a VDJ recombination model fitted to out-of-frame rearrangements, and the results were checked against IGoR. In a later analysis, TCR-TCR, TCR-HLA and TCR-CMV co-occurrence was scored with hypergeometric tests, and a repertoire-size bias correction was applied to TCR pairs. A later analysis estimated false discovery rates by permuting HLA or CMV assignments 20 times. In a later analysis, co-occurring TCRs were grouped using DBSCAN, and TCRdist sequence similarity was added for clustering within HLA-allele-positive subsets. Repertoires with fewer than 30,000 or more than 120,000 public chains were left out of co-occurrence clustering, as were five repertoires with anomalous nucleotide sharing. Sourced from immuneACCESS, this table was stored by TCRdb with only in-frame sequences that have V and J called. A share of the clones is absent; for the studies checked, an unresolved V gene accounts for under half, and the remainder has no known explanation. That table furnishes V, J and clone size, whereas the DNA furnished D and trimming. In all, the sample holds 45,000 to 60,000 clones, and about three quarters of those were seen once. The ten largest clones represent under 3% of the sample.

In total, approximately 690 healthy bone marrow donors made up the cohort. At the time of sampling, all cohort members were nominally healthy, though unrecorded immune exposures were likely present. The donor was CMV seronegative and was included in the group of several hundred seronegative cohort members. Each donor provided a peripheral blood sample, and peripheral blood mononuclear cells were used for TCR beta sequencing. The Qiagen DNeasy Blood Extraction Kit was used to extract genomic DNA from the blood cell samples. This sequence was found in a young man in good health and CMV-seronegative. The V gene is TRBV6-1 and the J gene is TRBJ1-1, with 7 bases matching TRBD1. Sequenced material: PBMCs. The nucleotide sequence reads TGTGCCAGCACCGAGAGGGGGCTGGGCACTGAAGCTTTCTTT. Translated, this gives CASTERGLGTEAFF.